The 14 T cell receptor delta chains listed next were all sequenced from one sample in a study of gamma-delta chains in newborns, infants, children. TCRdb re-called clones from the reads via CATT. The sample yields roughly 1,200 delta-chain clones, 1% to 1.4% seen once. The source material was blood. The receptors stem from a child in good health.

As concerns this clone: A far bigger clonotype differs at one base, so this is likely a read error. The same CDR3 arises from other DNA sequences in this sample as well. The chain employs TRDV2 and TRDJ1; possibly TRDD3 for D (5 bases). Germline CDR1 reads GEAIGNYY; CDR2 reads EKD. The CDR3 is 15 residues long. The CDR3 DNA follows: TGTGCCTGTGACACCCTTACTGGATGGACCGATAAGCTCATCTTT. Protein: CACDTLTGWTDKLIF.

This clone has only a few counts. A much larger clone is a single base away; this may be a read error. V usage is TRDV2 and J usage is TRDJ1; a possible D gene is TRDD2 (6 bases). Germline V gene sequence: CDR1 GEAIGNYY, CDR2 EKD. Trimming stripped 1 base from V and 1 base from J, with 24 bases between. The CDR3 consists of 19 residues. The CDR3 spells CACDTILRARSIVTDKLIF. The CDR3 DNA follows: TGTGCCTGTGACACGATCCTACGCGCGAGGAGTATTGTCACCGATAAACTCATCTTT.

Of note for this clone: A far larger clone is only one base removed, so a read error is likely. The sample has other DNA sequences that encode this CDR3 too. The rearrangement joins TRDV2 to TRDJ1; D is perhaps TRDD3 (6 bases). The CDR3 totals 19 residues. Germline-derived CDR1 and CDR2 are GEAIGNYY and EKD. V was cut by 1 base and J by 0 bases, with 23 bases left in between. The CDR3: CACDTLSDGRDIYTDKLIF. The CDR3 coding sequence is TGTGCCTGTGACACTCTCTCGGATGGACGGGATATATACACCGATAAACTCATCTTT.

This clone was seen a few times. Given a far larger clone just one base away, this is likely a sequencing read error. At the DNA level, this CDR3 is encoded by other sequences in the same sample as well. V is TRDV2 and J is TRDJ3; TRDD3 aligns across 13 bases. CDR1 is GEAIGNYY and CDR2 is EKD in the germline V gene. This CDR3 is 18 amino acids long. CDR3: CACDGTGGYAWDTRQMFF. CDR3 nucleotide sequence: TGTGCTTGTGACGGGACTGGGGGATACGCCTGGGACACCCGACAGATGTTTTTC.

This clone was picked up a small number of times. A far bigger clonotype differs at one base, so this is likely a read error. The chain joins TRDV2 to TRDJ1; tentative D call: TRDD3 (6 bases). This CDR3 has 15 amino acids. V was cut by 1 base and J by 5 bases, with 16 bases left in between. Germline lookup yields CDR1 GEAIGNYY and CDR2 EKD. CDR3 in DNA: TGTGCCTGTGACACTGTTGGTGGGGGGACGGATAAACTCATCTTT. Its protein product is CACDTVGGGTDKLIF.

Only a few counts were recorded for this clone. The TCRdb record carries a much larger clone's protein, which differs from this DNA's translation at residue 14; a read error is the likely cause, and the protein listed here is the DNA translation. The V call is TRDV2, the J call TRDJ1, with 11 bases matching TRDD3. This CDR3 contains 19 residues. The germline gives CDR1 GEAIGNYY, CDR2 EKD. Germline trimming cut 3 bases from V and 3 bases from J; bases unmatched to any gene: 17. This CDR3 reads CACDSLDGGYGDYADKLIF. The DNA of the CDR3 is TGTGCCTGTGACTCCCTGGATGGGGGATACGGGGATTACGCCGATAAACTCATCTTT.

This clone turned up a few times. This sequence may be a read error, since a much larger clone differs from it by one base. V gene TRDV2 combines with J gene TRDJ3; 8 bases agree with TRDD3. Germline V lookup: CDR1 GEAIGNYY, CDR2 EKD. Trimming removed 4 bases from V and 2 bases from J; junction bases left unmatched: 15. This CDR3 is built from 20 residues. The chain's CDR3 is CACEGVTGGPRPWDTRQMFF. CDR3 nucleotides: TGTGCCTGTGAAGGGGTTACTGGGGGCCCTCGCCCCTGGGACACCCGACAGATGTTTTTC.

Concerning this clone: Just one base apart from a much larger clone, this may be a read error. This chain links TRDV2 with TRDJ1, with 11 bases that match TRDD3. This CDR3 region has 19 residues. Germline CDR1 reads GEAIGNYY; CDR2 reads EKD. CDR3 loop: CACDSLDGGYGDYTDKPIF. CDR3 coding DNA: TGTGCCTGTGACTCCCTGGATGGGGGATACGGGGATTACACCGATAAACCCATCTTT.

As regards this clone: TCRdb pairs this DNA with a much larger clone's protein that differs at residue 11, likely a read error; the protein shown was translated from the DNA. V gene TRDV2 combines with J gene TRDJ1; TRDD3 matches 7 bases. This CDR3 is built from 14 residues. Germline assignment: CDR1 GEAIGNYY and CDR2 EKD. CDR3 sequence (DNA): TGTGCCTGTGACACTGTCGGGATACCCGATAGACTCATCTTT. It encodes CACDTVGIPDRLIF.

This clone was counted a few times. This chain links TRDV2 with TRDJ1; 9 bases agree with TRDD3. Germline assignment: CDR1 GEAIGNYY and CDR2 EKD. V shed 1 base and J 4 bases; nucleotides not matched to a gene: 0. The CDR3 is 13 amino acids. CDR3 nucleotides: TGTGCCTGTGACACTGGGGGATACGATAAACTCATCTTT. It specifies CACDTGGYDKLIF.

This clone was recorded a few times. Since a far larger clone is one base different, this is likely a read error. Other nucleotide sequences from this sample produce the same CDR3. The chain joins TRDV2 to TRDJ3, with 8 positions matching TRDD3. In germline, CDR1 is GEAIGNYY, CDR2 EKD. This CDR3 is built from 22 residues. The CDR3 coding sequence is TGTGCCTGTGACACAATAGCCAGTACTGGGGGCCACAGCTCCTGGGACACCCGACAGATGTTTTTT. Its protein is CACDTIASTGGHSSWDTRQMFF.

This clone is large. This chain connects TRDV1 to TRDJ1; TRDD3 agrees at 9 bases. This CDR3 is 19 amino acids long. The trim removed 0 bases at V and 0 bases at J, leaving 11 bases unmatched. CDR1 and CDR2 from the germline V gene are TSWWSYY and QGS. The CDR3 DNA reads TGTGCTCTTGGGGAACTGGGACCTCTACTGGGGGACCACACCGATAAACTCATCTTT. Translating it yields CALGELGPLLGDHTDKLIF.

This clone turned up a few times. It differs at one base from a far larger clone, so likely a read error. V is TRDV2 and J is TRDJ1; 7 nucleotides line up with TRDD3. From germline, CDR1 is GEAIGNYY and CDR2 EKD. The CDR3 length is 17 residues. This CDR3 is CARDPLGGSIYTDKLIF. The CDR3 bases are TGTGCCCGTGACCCCTTAGGGGGATCCATCTACACCGATAAACTCATCTTT.

This clone was detected a few times. TCRdb shows a much larger clone's protein in place of this DNA's translation, and the two differ at residue 14, likely through a read error; the protein shown is translated from the DNA. This chain connects TRDV2 to TRDJ1, with TRDD2 as a possible D gene (6 bases). The CDR3 spans 19 residues. Trimming removed 1 base from V and 4 bases from J, with 27 bases in between. Germline CDR1 and CDR2: GEAIGNYY and EKD. CDR3 residues: CACDTILRARGIVIDKLIF. Written as DNA, the CDR3 is TGTGCCTGTGACACGATCCTACGCGCGAGGGGTATTGTCATCGATAAACTCATCTTT.